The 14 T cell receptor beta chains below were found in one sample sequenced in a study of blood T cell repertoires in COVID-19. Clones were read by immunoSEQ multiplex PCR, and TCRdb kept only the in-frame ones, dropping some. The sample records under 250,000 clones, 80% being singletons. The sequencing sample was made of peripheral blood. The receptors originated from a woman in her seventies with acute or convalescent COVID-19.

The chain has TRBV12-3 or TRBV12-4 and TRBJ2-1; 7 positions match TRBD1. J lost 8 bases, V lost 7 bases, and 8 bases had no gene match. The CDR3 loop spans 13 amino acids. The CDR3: CASNRGQVDEQFF. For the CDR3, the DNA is TGTGCCAGCAACAGAGGACAGGTGGATGAGCAGTTCTTC.

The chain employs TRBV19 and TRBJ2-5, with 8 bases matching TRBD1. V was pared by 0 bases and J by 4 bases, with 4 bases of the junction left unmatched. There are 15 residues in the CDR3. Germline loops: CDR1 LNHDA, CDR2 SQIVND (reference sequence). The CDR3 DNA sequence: TGTGCCAGTAGTATAGATCCTGGACAGGGAGAGACCCAGTACTTC. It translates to CASSIDPGQGETQYF.

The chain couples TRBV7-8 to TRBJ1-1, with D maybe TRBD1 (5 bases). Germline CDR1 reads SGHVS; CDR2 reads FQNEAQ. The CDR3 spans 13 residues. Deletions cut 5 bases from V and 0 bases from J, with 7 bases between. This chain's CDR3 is CASSLTVNTEAFF. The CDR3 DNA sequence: TGTGCCAGCAGCCTGACAGTGAACACTGAAGCTTTCTTT.

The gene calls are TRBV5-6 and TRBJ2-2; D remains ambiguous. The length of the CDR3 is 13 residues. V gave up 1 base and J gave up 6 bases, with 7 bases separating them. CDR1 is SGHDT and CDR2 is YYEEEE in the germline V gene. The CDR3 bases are TGTGCCAGCAGCTTGACAGTTCCCGGGGAGCTGTTTTTT. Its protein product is CASSLTVPGELFF. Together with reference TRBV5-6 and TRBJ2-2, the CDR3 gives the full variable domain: DAGVTQSPTHLIKTRGQQVTLRCSPKSGHDTVSWYQQALGQGPQFIFQYYEEEERQRGNFPDRFSGHQFPNYSSELNVNALLLGDSALYLCASSLTVPGELFFGEGSRLTVL.

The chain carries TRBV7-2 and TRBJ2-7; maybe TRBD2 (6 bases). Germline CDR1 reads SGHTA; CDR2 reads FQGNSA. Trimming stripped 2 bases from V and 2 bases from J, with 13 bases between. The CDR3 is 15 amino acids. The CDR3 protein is CASSLQGGGTYEQYF. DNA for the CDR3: TGTGCCAGCAGCTTACAGGGAGGTGGGACCTACGAGCAGTACTTC.

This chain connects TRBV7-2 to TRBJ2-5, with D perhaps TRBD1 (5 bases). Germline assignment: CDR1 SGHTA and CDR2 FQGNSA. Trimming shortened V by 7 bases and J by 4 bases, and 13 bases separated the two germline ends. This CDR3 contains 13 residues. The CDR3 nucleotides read TGTGCCAGCACTCCTCGTAGGGGAGAGACCCAGTACTTC. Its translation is CASTPRRGETQYF.

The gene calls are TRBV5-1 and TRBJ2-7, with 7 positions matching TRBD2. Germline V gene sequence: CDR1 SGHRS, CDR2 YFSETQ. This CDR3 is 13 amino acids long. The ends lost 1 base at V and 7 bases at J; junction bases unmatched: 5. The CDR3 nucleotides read TGCGCCAGCAGCTTGTTGGGGGAGGGTGAGCAGTACTTC. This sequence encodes CASSLLGEGEQYF.

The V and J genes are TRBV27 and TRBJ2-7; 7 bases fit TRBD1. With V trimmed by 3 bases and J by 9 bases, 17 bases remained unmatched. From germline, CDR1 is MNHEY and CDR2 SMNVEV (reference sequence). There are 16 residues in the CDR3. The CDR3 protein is CASSFSPPETGRGQYF. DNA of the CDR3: TGTGCCAGCAGTTTTTCCCCCCCCGAGACAGGGAGAGGGCAGTACTTC.

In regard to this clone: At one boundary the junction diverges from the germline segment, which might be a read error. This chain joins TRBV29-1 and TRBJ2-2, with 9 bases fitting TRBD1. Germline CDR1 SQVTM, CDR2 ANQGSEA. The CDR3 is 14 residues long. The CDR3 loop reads CSVEGTGSPGELFF. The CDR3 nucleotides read TGCAGCGTCGAAGGGACAGGGTCTCCCGGGGAGCTGTTTTTT.

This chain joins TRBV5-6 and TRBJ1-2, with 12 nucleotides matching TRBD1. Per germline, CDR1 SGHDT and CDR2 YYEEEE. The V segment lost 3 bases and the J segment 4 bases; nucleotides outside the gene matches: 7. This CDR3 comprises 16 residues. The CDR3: CASSSGTGGFIYGYTF. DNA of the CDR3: TGTGCCAGCAGCTCTGGGACAGGGGGCTTCATCTATGGCTACACCTTC.

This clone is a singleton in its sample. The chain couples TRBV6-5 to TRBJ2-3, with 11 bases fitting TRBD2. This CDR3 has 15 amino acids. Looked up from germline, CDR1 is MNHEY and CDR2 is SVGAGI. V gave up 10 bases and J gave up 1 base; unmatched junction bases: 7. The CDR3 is CATFSGGAGTDTQYF. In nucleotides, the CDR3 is TGTGCCACCTTTAGCGGGGGGGCCGGCACAGATACGCAGTATTTT.

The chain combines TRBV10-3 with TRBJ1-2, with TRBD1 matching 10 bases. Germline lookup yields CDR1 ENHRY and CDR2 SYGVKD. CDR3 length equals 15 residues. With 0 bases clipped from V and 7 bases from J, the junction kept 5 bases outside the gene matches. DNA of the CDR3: TGTGCCATCAGTGAGTCGGAGACAGGGGGCTTTGGCTACACCTTC. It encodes CAISESETGGFGYTF.

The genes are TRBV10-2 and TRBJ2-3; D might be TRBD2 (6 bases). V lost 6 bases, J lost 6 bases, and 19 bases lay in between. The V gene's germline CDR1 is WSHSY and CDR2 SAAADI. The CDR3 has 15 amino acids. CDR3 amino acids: CASSESSQGGDTQYF. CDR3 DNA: TGCGCCAGCAGCGAATCTAGCCAAGGAGGGGATACGCAGTATTTT.

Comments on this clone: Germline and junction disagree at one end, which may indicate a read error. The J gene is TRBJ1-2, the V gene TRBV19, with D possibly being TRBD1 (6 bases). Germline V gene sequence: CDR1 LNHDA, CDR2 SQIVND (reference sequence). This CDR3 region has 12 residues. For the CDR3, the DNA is TGTGCCAGCAGTACAGGGCCGGGTGGCTACACCTTC. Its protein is CASSTGPGGYTF.